The entry below gives a single TCR beta chain sequence along with its context. Authors' analysis steps: The assay estimated nucleated cells by amplifying reference gene primers. Assay used: immunoSEQ multiplex PCR; TCRdb lists only in-frame clones, some missing. The D gene and trimming were derived from the DNA, and the V and J assignments and clone size from that table. The sample holds over 300,000 clones, 85% seen once. This entry belongs to a study of blood T cell repertoires in COVID-19. At the level of the study: Whether acute or convalescent, the COVID-19 samples came from the United States, Italy and Spain. The analysed material was cDNA or gDNA that came from T cells, B-cell-depleted T cells, or PBMCs.

The CDR3 consists of 11 residues. Per the germline V gene, CDR1 is SGDLS and CDR2 is YYNGEE. V was shortened by 10 bases and J by 6 bases, with 11 bases between the two germline ends. Sequenced: peripheral blood. The sequence derives from a human donor in a cohort sampled during active COVID-19. The chain combines TRBV9 with TRBJ1-5; D gene unclear. The CDR3 DNA reads TGTGCCTCCCGAGTGGTTCAGCCCCAGCATTTT. It is translated as CASRVVQPQHF.